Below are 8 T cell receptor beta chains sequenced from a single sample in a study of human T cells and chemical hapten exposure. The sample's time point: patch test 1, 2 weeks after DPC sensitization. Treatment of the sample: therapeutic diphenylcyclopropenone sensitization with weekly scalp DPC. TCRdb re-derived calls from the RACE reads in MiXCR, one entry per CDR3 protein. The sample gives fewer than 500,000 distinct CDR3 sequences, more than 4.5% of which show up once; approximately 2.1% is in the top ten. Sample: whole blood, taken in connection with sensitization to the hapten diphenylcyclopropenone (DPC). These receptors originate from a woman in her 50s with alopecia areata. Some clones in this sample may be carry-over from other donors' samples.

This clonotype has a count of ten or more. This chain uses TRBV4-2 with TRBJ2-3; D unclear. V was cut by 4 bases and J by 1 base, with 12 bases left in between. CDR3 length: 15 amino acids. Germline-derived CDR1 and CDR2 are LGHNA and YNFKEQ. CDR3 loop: CASSLAPIGTDTQYF. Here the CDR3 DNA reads TGTGCCAGCAGCCTTGCCCCGATTGGCACAGATACGCAGTATTTT.

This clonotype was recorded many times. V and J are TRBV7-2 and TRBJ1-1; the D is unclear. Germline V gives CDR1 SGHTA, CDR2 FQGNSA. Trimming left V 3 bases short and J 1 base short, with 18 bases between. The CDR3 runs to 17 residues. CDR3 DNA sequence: TGTGCCAGCAGCTTGGAAATCCTGGCGGCAGCGAACACTGAAGCTTTCTTT. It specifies CASSLEILAAANTEAFF.

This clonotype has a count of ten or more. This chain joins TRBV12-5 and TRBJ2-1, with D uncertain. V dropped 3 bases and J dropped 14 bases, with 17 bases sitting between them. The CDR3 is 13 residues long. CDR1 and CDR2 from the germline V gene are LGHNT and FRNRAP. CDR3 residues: CASGLGAGFGEFF. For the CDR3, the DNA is TGTGCTAGTGGTTTAGGCGCTGGGTTTGGGGAGTTCTTC.

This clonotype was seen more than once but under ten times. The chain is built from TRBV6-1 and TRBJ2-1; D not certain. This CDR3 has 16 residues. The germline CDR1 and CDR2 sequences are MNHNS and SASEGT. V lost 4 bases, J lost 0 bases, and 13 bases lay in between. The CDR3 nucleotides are TGTGCCAGCAGTGGAAAGGGATCAAGCTCCTACAATGAGCAGTTCTTC. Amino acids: CASSGKGSSSYNEQFF.

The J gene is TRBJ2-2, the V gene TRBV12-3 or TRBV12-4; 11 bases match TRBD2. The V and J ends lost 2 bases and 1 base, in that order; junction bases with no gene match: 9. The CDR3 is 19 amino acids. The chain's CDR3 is CASSLPLRLAGMNTGELFF. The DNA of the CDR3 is TGTGCCAGCAGTTTACCCCTTCGACTAGCGGGAATGAACACCGGGGAGCTGTTTTTT.

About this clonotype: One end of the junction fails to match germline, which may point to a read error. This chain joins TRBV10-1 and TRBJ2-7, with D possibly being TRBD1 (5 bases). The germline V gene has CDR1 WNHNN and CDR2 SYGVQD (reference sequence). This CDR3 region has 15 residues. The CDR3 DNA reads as TGCGACAGCAGTGAGAAACAGGCCAGCTCCTACGAGCAGTACTTC. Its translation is CDSSEKQASSYEQYF.

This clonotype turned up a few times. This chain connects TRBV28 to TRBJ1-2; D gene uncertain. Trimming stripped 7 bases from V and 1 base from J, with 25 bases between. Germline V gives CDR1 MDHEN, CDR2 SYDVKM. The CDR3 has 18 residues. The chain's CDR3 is CASNPHRLRSRINYGYTF. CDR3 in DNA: TGTGCCAGCAACCCCCATCGCCTTCGGAGCCGGATTAACTATGGCTACACCTTC.

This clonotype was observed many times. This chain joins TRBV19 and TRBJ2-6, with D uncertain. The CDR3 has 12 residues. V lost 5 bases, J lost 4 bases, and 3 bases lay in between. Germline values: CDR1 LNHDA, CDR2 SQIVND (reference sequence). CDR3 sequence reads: CASSEGANVLTF. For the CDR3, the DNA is TGTGCCAGTAGTGAGGGGGCCAACGTCCTGACTTTC.